The rows below give T cell receptor beta chains drawn from one sample of a study of T-cell reconstitution after alpha-beta-depleted transplantation in children. TCRdb reprocessed the PCR reads via MiXCR and lists one record per CDR3 protein. This sample has 200,000 to 250,000 distinct CDR3 sequences, with roughly a tenth found just once. The specimen was PBMCs, collected before TCRalphabeta/CD19-depleted stem cell transplant. The origin of the receptors is a child younger than two with acute myeloid leukemia, due to receive a stem cell transplant. Each CDR3 is given with its conserved first and last residue. Fields, in order: CDR3 DNA, CDR3 protein, clone size, J gene, D gene, V gene. The D gene is left open where the match is weak. The size field is filled for only some rows; it gives once, few, many or a size class.

DNA: TGTGCCACCAGTGAAGCAGGAAGGGAGACCCAGTACTTC
CDR3: CATSEAGRETQYF
size: many
J: TRBJ2-5
D: .
V: TRBV24-1

DNA: TGCAGCGTCCCAGGAGGGGGAGTGAACACTGAAGCTTTCTTT
CDR3: CSVPGGGVNTEAFF
size: few
J: TRBJ1-1
D: .
V: TRBV29-1

DNA: TGTGCCATCAGTGGGGCGGGAGGGAGAGAGACCCAGTACTTC
CDR3: CAISGAGGRETQYF
size: many
J: TRBJ2-5
D: TRBD2
V: TRBV10-3

DNA: TGTGCCAGCAGCGCAGGGACTAGCGGGAGAGGGGATACGCAGTATTTT
CDR3: CASSAGTSGRGDTQYF
size: many
J: TRBJ2-3
D: TRBD2
V: TRBV6-6

DNA: TGTGCCCAAACCCAGACCCAGTACTTC
CDR3: CAQTQTQYF
size: many
J: TRBJ2-5
D: .
V: TRBV10-3

DNA: TGTGCCACCAGCAACCGACAGGATCTCACAGATACGCAGTATTTT
CDR3: CATSNRQDLTDTQYF
size: many
J: TRBJ2-3
D: .
V: TRBV15

DNA: TGTGCCAGCTCACCACCGCTACTTTCAGAGACCCAGTACTTC
CDR3: CASSPPLLSETQYF
size: many
J: TRBJ2-5
D: .
V: TRBV18

DNA: TGCAGTGCTAGGGACTATGCTACGACTAGCAGCAATGAGCAGTTCTTC
CDR3: CSARDYATTSSNEQFF
size: many
J: TRBJ2-1
D: TRBD2
V: TRBV20-1

DNA: TGTGCCATTGGCGAGTACGAGCAGTACTTC
CDR3: CAIGEYEQYF
size: few
J: TRBJ2-7
D: .
V: TRBV7-9

DNA: TGTGCCAGCAGCCCCCGCTCTCCAACCTATACGCAGTATTTT
CDR3: CASSPRSPTYTQYF
size: many
J: TRBJ2-3
D: .
V: TRBV3-1

DNA: TGCGCCAGCAGCCTGGGACAGTTAATGGGTGAGCAGTTCTTC
CDR3: CASSLGQLMGEQFF
size: .
J: TRBJ2-1
D: TRBD1
V: TRBV5-1

DNA: TGCAGCGGACGGACAGGAACCTACGAGCAGTACTTC
CDR3: CSGRTGTYEQYF
size: many
J: TRBJ2-7
D: TRBD1
V: TRBV29-1

DNA: TGTGCCAGCAGCTTATACCGGGGCGAGCAGTACTTC
CDR3: CASSLYRGEQYF
size: many
J: TRBJ2-7
D: .
V: TRBV7-9

DNA: TGCAGCGTGGGGGGGCCCAATCAGCCCCAGCATTTT
CDR3: CSVGGPNQPQHF
size: many
J: TRBJ1-5
D: .
V: TRBV29-1

DNA: TGTGCCAGCCCCCAATCCCCGGGACAGTTTTACAATGAGCAGTTCTTC
CDR3: CASPQSPGQFYNEQFF
size: many
J: TRBJ2-1
D: TRBD1
V: TRBV6-2/TRBV6-3

DNA: TGCAGTGCTAGAGATGGTGAGGGGGCCCAGTACTTC
CDR3: CSARDGEGAQYF
size: many
J: TRBJ2-5
D: .
V: TRBV20-1

DNA: TGCGCCAGCAGCTTGTGGCAGGGGACGCAGTATTTT
CDR3: CASSLWQGTQYF
size: many
J: TRBJ2-3
D: .
V: TRBV5-1

DNA: TGTGCCAGTAGTATAGAGGGCCCAACCTGGGGTGAGCAGTTCTTC
CDR3: CASSIEGPTWGEQFF
size: .
J: TRBJ2-1
D: .
V: TRBV19

DNA: TGTGCCAGCTCACCCGACCCCGATTCCTACGAGCAGTACTTC
CDR3: CASSPDPDSYEQYF
size: many
J: TRBJ2-7
D: .
V: TRBV18

DNA: TGTGCCAGCAGTTACAGGGGACGGGAGACCCAGTACTTC
CDR3: CASSYRGRETQYF
size: many
J: TRBJ2-5
D: .
V: TRBV6-5

DNA: TGCGCCAGCAGCCAAGAAGGAGGACGCCCCTTAGGTTTACTGTTTTTT
CDR3: CASSQEGGRPLGLLFF
size: .
J: TRBJ1-4
D: .
V: TRBV4-1

DNA: TGCAGTGCTAGGCCAGTGAGTAGCAATCAGCCCCAGCATTTT
CDR3: CSARPVSSNQPQHF
size: many
J: TRBJ1-5
D: .
V: TRBV20-1

DNA: TGTGCCAGCAGGCCTATCGGCACAGATACGCAGTATTTT
CDR3: CASRPIGTDTQYF
size: many
J: TRBJ2-3
D: .
V: TRBV12-3/TRBV12-4

DNA: TGTGCCAGCAGCTTCCGGGACAGGTCCCTCTCTGGAAACACCATATATTTT
CDR3: CASSFRDRSLSGNTIYF
size: many
J: TRBJ1-3
D: TRBD1
V: TRBV5-6